The 8 T cell receptor beta chains in this list originate from one sample, sequenced in a study of OX40 agonist ivuxolimab in advanced cancers. Method: immunoSEQ multiplex PCR; TCRdb's copy keeps in-frame clones and lacks some. The repertoire holds about 75,000 clones, about nine tenths seen once, with about 0.4% in the top ten. Sequencing used CD4+ or CD8+ T cells sorted from blood, obtained in a trial of the OX40 agonist ivuxolimab. The receptors were sampled from an adult with an advanced solid tumor such as melanoma, head and neck, liver or kidney cancer.

The rearrangement uses TRBV5-1 and TRBJ2-3; perhaps D is TRBD1 or TRBD2 (5 bases each). This CDR3 spans 15 amino acids. Germline values: CDR1 SGHRS, CDR2 YFSETQ. The V end lost 7 bases, the J end lost 1 base, and 16 bases lay between the germline ends. CDR3: CASEETGAGTDTQYF. The CDR3, as DNA: TGCGCCAGCGAAGAGACCGGGGCAGGCACAGATACGCAGTATTTT.

The chain joins TRBV7-9 to TRBJ2-5; D is tentatively TRBD1 or TRBD2 (5 bases each). The V gene lost 5 bases and the J gene lost 4 bases, with 11 bases spanning the gap. Per germline, CDR1 SEHNR and CDR2 FQNEAQ (reference sequence). CDR3 size: 13 residues. CDR3 nucleotides: TGTGCCAGCAGCCCCTCGGGGACAGAGACCCAGTACTTC. As protein: CASSPSGTETQYF. The whole variable domain, filled in from reference TRBV7-9 and TRBJ2-5, reads DTGVSQNPRHKITKRGQNVTFRCDPISEHNRLYWYRQTLGQGPEFLTYFQNEAQLEKSRLLSDRFSAERPKGSFSTLEIQRTEQGDSAMYLCASSPSGTETQYFGPGTRLLVL.

The J gene is TRBJ1-3, the V gene TRBV5-1, with 8 bases that match TRBD1. Germline V CDR1 and CDR2: SGHRS, YFSETQ. This CDR3 has 14 residues. V trimming: 7 bases; J trimming: 4 bases; junction bases outside the gene matches: 7. CDR3 DNA: TGCGCCAGCGGACAGGGCGCGGGAGGAAACACCATATATTTT. It codes for CASGQGAGGNTIYF. Full variable domain (rest looked up from reference TRBV5-1 and TRBJ1-3): KAGVTQTPRYLIKTRGQQVTLSCSPISGHRSVSWYQQTPGQGLQFLFEYFSETQRNKGNFPGRFSGRQFSNSRSEMNVSTLELGDSALYLCASGQGAGGNTIYFGEGSWLTVV.

The V gene is TRBV10-3, the J gene TRBJ1-3; D not resolved. Germline V gene data show CDR1 as ENHRY and CDR2 as SYGVKD. The CDR3 has 12 amino acids. V was pared by 10 bases and J by 0 bases, with 7 bases between. CDR3 in DNA: TGTGCCAGCGACAACTCTGGAAACACCATATATTTT. Protein sequence: CASDNSGNTIYF.

The genes are TRBV7-9 and TRBJ2-3; D is possibly TRBD2 (6 bases). The CDR3 runs 16 residues. Germline CDR1 reads SEHNR; CDR2 reads FQNEAQ (reference sequence). The V gene lost 1 base and the J gene lost 3 bases, with 14 bases spanning the gap. The CDR3 loop reads CASSLDAGTRTDTQYF. The DNA of the CDR3 is TGTGCCAGCAGCTTAGACGCGGGGACTCGGACAGATACGCAGTATTTT.

For the CDR3, the DNA is TGTGCCAGCAGTTACAGGGAACTGAACACTGAAGCTTTCTTT. Residues: CASSYRELNTEAFF. V usage is TRBV6-6 and J usage is TRBJ1-1; D is unclear. The CDR3 spans 14 residues. V shed 2 bases and J shed 0 bases, with 7 bases lying between them. The germline V gene encodes CDR1 MNHNY and CDR2 SVGAGI (reference sequence).

The CDR3 is CASSYAGTSTYNEQFF. The CDR3 coding sequence is TGTGCCAGCAGCTATGCGGGGACTAGCACCTACAATGAGCAGTTCTTC. V usage is TRBV7-2 and J usage is TRBJ2-1; 9 bases match TRBD2. Per germline, CDR1 SGHTA and CDR2 FQGNSA. This CDR3 has 16 amino acids. V dropped 4 bases and J dropped 2; count of bases not matched to a gene: 6.

In its sample, this clone was seen once. V gene TRBV7-2 combines with J gene TRBJ2-3, with 10 positions matching TRBD2. Losses at the gene ends were 4 bases for V and 2 bases for J; bases not matched to a gene: 6. Germline V CDR1 and CDR2: SGHTA, FQGNSA. The CDR3 loop spans 16 amino acids. CDR3 nucleotides: TGTGCCAGCAGCTACCTAGCGGGGGACCCCACAGATACGCAGTATTTT. Translated, it gives CASSYLAGDPTDTQYF.